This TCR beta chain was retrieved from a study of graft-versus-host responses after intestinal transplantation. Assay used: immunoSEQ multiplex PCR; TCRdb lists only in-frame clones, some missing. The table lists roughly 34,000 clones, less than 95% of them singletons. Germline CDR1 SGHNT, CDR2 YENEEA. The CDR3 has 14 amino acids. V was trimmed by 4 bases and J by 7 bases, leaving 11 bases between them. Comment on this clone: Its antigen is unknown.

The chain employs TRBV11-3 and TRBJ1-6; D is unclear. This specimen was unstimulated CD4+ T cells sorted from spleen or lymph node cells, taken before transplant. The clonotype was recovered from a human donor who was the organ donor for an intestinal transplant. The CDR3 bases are TGTGCCAGCAGCTCGAATAGGAGGAATTCACCCCTCCACTTT. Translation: CASSSNRRNSPLHF. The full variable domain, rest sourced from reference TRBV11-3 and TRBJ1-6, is EAGVVQSPRYKIIEKKQPVAFWCNPISGHNTLYWYLQNLGQGPELLIRYENEEAVDDSQLPKDRFSAERLKGVDSTLKIQPAELGDSAVYLCASSSNRRNSPLHFGNGTRLTVT.